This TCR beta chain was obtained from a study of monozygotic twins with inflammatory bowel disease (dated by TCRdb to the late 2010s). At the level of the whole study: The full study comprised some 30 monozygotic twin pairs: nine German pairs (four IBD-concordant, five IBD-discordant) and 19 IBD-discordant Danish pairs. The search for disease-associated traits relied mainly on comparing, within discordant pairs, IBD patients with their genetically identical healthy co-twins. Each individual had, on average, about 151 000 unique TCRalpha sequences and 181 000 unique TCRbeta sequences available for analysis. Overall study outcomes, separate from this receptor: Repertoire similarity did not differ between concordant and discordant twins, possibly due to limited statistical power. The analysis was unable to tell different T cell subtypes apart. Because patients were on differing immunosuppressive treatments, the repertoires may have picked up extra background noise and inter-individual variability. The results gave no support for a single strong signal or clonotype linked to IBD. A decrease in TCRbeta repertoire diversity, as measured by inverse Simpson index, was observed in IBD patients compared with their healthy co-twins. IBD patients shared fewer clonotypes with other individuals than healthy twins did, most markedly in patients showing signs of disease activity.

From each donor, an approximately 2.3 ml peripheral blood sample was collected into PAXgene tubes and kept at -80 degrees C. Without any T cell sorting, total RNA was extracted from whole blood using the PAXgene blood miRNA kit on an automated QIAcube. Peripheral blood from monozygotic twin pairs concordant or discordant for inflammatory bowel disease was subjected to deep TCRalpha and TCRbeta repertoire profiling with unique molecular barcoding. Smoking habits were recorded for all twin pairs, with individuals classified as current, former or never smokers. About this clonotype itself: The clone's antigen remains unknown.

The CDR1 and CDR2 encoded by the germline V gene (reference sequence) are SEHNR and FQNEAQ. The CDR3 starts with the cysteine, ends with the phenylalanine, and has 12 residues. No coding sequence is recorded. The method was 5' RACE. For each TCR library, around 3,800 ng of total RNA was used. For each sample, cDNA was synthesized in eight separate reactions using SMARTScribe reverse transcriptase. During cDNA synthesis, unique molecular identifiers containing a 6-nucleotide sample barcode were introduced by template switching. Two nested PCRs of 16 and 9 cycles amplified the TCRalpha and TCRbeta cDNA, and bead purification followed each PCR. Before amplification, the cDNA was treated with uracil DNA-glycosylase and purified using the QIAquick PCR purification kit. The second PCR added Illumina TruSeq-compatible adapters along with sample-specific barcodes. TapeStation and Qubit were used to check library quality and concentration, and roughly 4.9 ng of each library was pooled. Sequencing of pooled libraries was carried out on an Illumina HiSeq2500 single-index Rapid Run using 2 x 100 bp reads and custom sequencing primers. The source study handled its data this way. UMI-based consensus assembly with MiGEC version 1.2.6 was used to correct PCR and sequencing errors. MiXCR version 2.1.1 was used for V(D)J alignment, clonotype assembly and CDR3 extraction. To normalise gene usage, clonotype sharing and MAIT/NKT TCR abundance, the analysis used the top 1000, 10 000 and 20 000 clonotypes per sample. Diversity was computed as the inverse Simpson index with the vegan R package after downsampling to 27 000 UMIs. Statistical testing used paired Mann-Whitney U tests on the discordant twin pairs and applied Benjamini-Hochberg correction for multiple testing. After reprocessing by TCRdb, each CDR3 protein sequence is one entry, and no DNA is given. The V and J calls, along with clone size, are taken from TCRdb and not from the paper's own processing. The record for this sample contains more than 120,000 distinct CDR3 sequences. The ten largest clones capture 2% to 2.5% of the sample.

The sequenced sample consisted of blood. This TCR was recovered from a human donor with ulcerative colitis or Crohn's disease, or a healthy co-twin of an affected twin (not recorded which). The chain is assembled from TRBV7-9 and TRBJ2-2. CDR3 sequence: CASSPDTGELFF.